A selection of T cell receptor beta chains follows, all from one sample in a study of blood T cell repertoires in COVID-19. The method was immunoSEQ multiplex PCR; TCRdb's version includes in-frame clones alone and lacks a portion of them. The table lists approximately 250,000 clones, around 84% of them singletons, with around 0.96% in the top ten. Sequencing input: peripheral blood. These receptors were obtained from a man aged 35-49 years with acute or convalescent COVID-19. Both conserved end residues are part of each CDR3.

TRBV3-1/TRBV3-2	TRBJ2-7	CASSQGLAGTYEQYF
TRBV19	TRBJ1-1	CASSVRTANTEAFF
TRBV7-2	TRBJ1-2	CASSLTSGYGYTF
TRBV28	TRBJ2-7	CASSSKRGGNYEQYF
TRBV6-5	TRBJ2-1	CASSLRGTQTSNEQFF
TRBV7-6	TRBJ1-1	CASSLEWRNTEAFF
TRBV5-1	TRBJ2-5	CASSSGGREETQYF
TRBV5-4	TRBJ1-2	CASSLPRTGDGYTF
TRBV7-2	TRBJ2-2	CASSLVRVSLTGELFF
TRBV6-5	TRBJ1-4	CASSYGGGDEKLFF
TRBV5-4	TRBJ2-1	CASSLGGQGEYNEQFF
TRBV4-2	TRBJ1-6	CASSQDRTAYNSPLHF
TRBV29-1	TRBJ1-1	CSVEDPGQGALNTEAFF
TRBV11-2	TRBJ2-2	CASRLGGLNTGELFF
TRBV5-4	TRBJ2-7	CASSLEVGASYEQYF
TRBV5-4	TRBJ2-5	CASSLVGTGGIGETQYF
TRBV6-2/TRBV6-3	TRBJ1-1	CASSYEATTTEAFF
TRBV5-1	TRBJ1-1	CASSLQGANTEAFF
TRBV5-1	TRBJ2-5	CASSPGRTSGEIQETQYF
TRBV6-5	TRBJ1-1	CASSYNTGGTREAFF
TRBV18	TRBJ1-1	CASSFGTANTEAFF
TRBV2	TRBJ1-2	CASSEALGGALNYGYTF
TRBV27	TRBJ2-1	CASSPRKWSSYNEQFF
TRBV6-5	TRBJ1-5	CASSPRGGNNQPQHF
TRBV5-4	TRBJ1-3	CASSSEQERGNTIYF
TRBV4-1	TRBJ1-1	CASSQLDREGTEAFF
TRBV18	TRBJ1-1	CASSPPAGALLEAFF
TRBV6-5	TRBJ1-2	CASSPGGTLGYTF
TRBV21-1	TRBJ1-3	CASSKRRQGRGNTIYF
TRBV27	TRBJ1-1	CASSFSGGNTEAFF
TRBV5-6	TRBJ1-1	CASSPRPRVNTEAFF
TRBV5-4	TRBJ1-1	CASSRWGQGATEAFF
TRBV19	TRBJ2-2	CASSIGIRGQGNTGELFF
TRBV3-1/TRBV3-2	TRBJ2-1	CASSDSGGAYYNEQFF
TRBV5-1	TRBJ2-1	CASSLGDNNEQFF
TRBV5-4	TRBJ2-1	CASSRGTSGGGYNEQFF
TRBV4-1	TRBJ2-4	CASSQDQTGLNIQYF
TRBV11-2	TRBJ2-1	CASRYRGETNNEQFF
TRBV6-5	TRBJ1-6	CASSYSMQKNSPLHF
TRBV7-3	TRBJ2-2	CASSTMTGNTGELFF
TRBV5-4	TRBJ1-2	CASSQAYRDSGGYTF
TRBV5-1	TRBJ1-6	CASSLRDRENSPLHF
TRBV5-1	TRBJ1-2	CASSPSSGTGDNYGYTF
TRBV6-5	TRBJ2-1	CASRTGGAHNEQFF